These T cell receptor beta chains were read from a single sample in a study of T cells in localized non-small cell lung cancer. Profiling relied on immunoSEQ multiplex PCR, and the TCRdb table lists in-frame clones only, not all of them. The sample has roughly 38,000 clones; 80% to 90% are singletons. The sample consisted of peripheral blood, taken before any cancer treatment. Receptors were obtained from a woman aged 35 to 75 with stage I lung adenocarcinoma. Both conserved end residues are part of each CDR3. D genes are given only for firm matches. Clone size appears in some rows only: once, few, many, or a class for an expanded clone.

j_gene	d_gene	abundance	v_gene	CDR3nt	CDR3aa
TRBJ1-4	NA	NA	TRBV30	TGTGCCTGGAGTGGGGTAGCGGAAAAACTGTTTTTT	CAWSGVAEKLFF
TRBJ2-7	NA	NA	TRBV5-8	TGTGCCAGCAGCTTCCGGAATAGCTACGAGCAGTACTTC	CASSFRNSYEQYF
TRBJ2-1	NA	few	TRBV5-1	TGCGCCAGCAGCTTGGCCGGGGCGCAGGGAAAGTTCTTC	CASSLAGAQGKFF
TRBJ2-3	TRBD2	NA	TRBV9	TGTGCCAGCAGCGTGCTAGCGGGAGGAGAGACAGATACGCAGTATTTT	CASSVLAGGETDTQYF
TRBJ2-5	NA	NA	TRBV6-1	TGTGCCAGCAGTCCAGCATCACTCACAAAGACCCAGTACTTC	CASSPASLTKTQYF
TRBJ2-7	TRBD1	NA	TRBV6-6	TGTGCCAGCAGTTACAGGTACGGGACAGTGGTCTACGAGCAGTACTTC	CASSYRYGTVVYEQYF
TRBJ1-4	NA	NA	TRBV20-1	TGCAGACTGGGGAGTGAAAAACTGTTTTTT	CRLGSEKLFF
TRBJ2-1	NA	NA	TRBV28	TGTGCCACGGGGCGGGCCTACAATGAGCAGTTCTTC	CATGRAYNEQFF
TRBJ1-1	NA	NA	TRBV6-5	TGTGCCAGCAGTTACTCAGGGTTAATAGAAGCTTTCTTT	CASSYSGLIEAFF
TRBJ2-3	TRBD2	NA	TRBV7-2	TGTGCCAGCAGCATAACCGGGACTAGTCGCACAGATACGCAGTATTTT	CASSITGTSRTDTQYF
TRBJ2-7	NA	NA	TRBV5-1	TGCGCCAGCAGCGTGGACATCACCTACGAGCAGTACTTC	CASSVDITYEQYF
TRBJ2-1	TRBD2	NA	TRBV28	TGTGCCAGCAGCCCTGAGCTAGCGGGAGGTCTCAAGTTCTTC	CASSPELAGGLKFF
TRBJ1-5	NA	once	TRBV6-6	TGTGCCAGCAGTCGCCAGGGATATGACCAGCCCCAGCATTTT	CASSRQGYDQPQHF
TRBJ1-6	NA	NA	TRBV6-5	TGTGCCAGCAGTTACGACGGATACCTTTCACCCCTCCACTTT	CASSYDGYLSPLHF
TRBJ2-7	TRBD1	NA	TRBV19	TGTGCCAGTAGTACTCAGGGGGCTGGCTACGAGCAGTACTTC	CASSTQGAGYEQYF
TRBJ2-3	TRBD1	once	TRBV4-1	TGCGCCAGCAGCCTCCTTGGGACAGGCACAGATACGCAGTATTTT	CASSLLGTGTDTQYF
TRBJ1-2	NA	NA	TRBV7-9	TGTGCCAGCAGTTCTACGTCAGCGGGAATCTATGGCTACACCTTC	CASSSTSAGIYGYTF
TRBJ1-3	NA	NA	TRBV28	TGTGCCAGCAGTTTTGACTCTGGAAACACCATATATTTT	CASSFDSGNTIYF
TRBJ2-2	TRBD1	NA	TRBV5-1	TGCGCCAGCACTAGGACAGGGGTAGTCACCGGGGAGCTGTTTTTT	CASTRTGVVTGELFF
TRBJ2-5	NA	NA	TRBV7-2	TGTGCCAGCAGCTTACAACAGACCCAGTACTTC	CASSLQQTQYF
TRBJ1-4	NA	NA	TRBV25-1	TGTGCCAGCAGTGACGCTGCAACAGGGAATGAAAAACTGTTTTTT	CASSDAATGNEKLFF
TRBJ2-5	TRBD2	NA	TRBV11-2	TGTGCCAGCAGCCCTAATAGCGGGAGTAGGGGAGAGACCCAGTACTTC	CASSPNSGSRGETQYF
TRBJ2-1	NA	few	TRBV6-6	TGTGCCAGCAGTTACCTGGGTCGAAACAATGAGCAGTTCTTC	CASSYLGRNNEQFF
TRBJ2-2	TRBD2	NA	TRBV11-3	TGTGCCAGCAGCCCCCAGGCGGGAGGGAACACCGGGGAGCTGTTTTTT	CASSPQAGGNTGELFF
TRBJ2-2	NA	few	TRBV5-4	TGTGCCAGCACCCGAATCCAGGGTTTAGGCACCGGGGAGCTGTTTTTT	CASTRIQGLGTGELFF
TRBJ2-7	TRBD2	NA	TRBV7-7	TGTGCTAGCAGCTTGGCGAGCGGGACCTACGAGCAGTACTTC	CASSLASGTYEQYF
TRBJ2-5	TRBD2	NA	TRBV7-8	TGTGCCAGCAGGACAAGCGGGGCGGGGGGCGAGACCCAGTACTTC	CASRTSGAGGETQYF
TRBJ2-1	NA	NA	TRBV9	TGTGCCAGCAGCGTAAAGGGACTGCCCGGTAACAATGAGCAGTTCTTC	CASSVKGLPGNNEQFF
TRBJ2-2	TRBD1	NA	TRBV2	TGTGCCAGCAGCCCGACAGGGGCCGGGGAGCTGTTTTTT	CASSPTGAGELFF
TRBJ2-7	NA	NA	TRBV7-9	TGTGCCAGCAGCCTAAGCTCCTACGAGCAGTACTTC	CASSLSSYEQYF
TRBJ2-5	NA	NA	TRBV7-2	TGTGCCAGCAGCTTACGCCAGTCTCTTGGGACCCAGTACTTC	CASSLRQSLGTQYF
TRBJ2-2	NA	NA	TRBV19	TGTGCCAGTCTTACTAAGGGGGAGCTGTTTTTT	CASLTKGELFF
TRBJ2-7	TRBD2	NA	TRBV7-9	TGTGCCAGCAGCAAATTAAGAGGACTAGCGGGAGTCAACGAGCAGTACTTC	CASSKLRGLAGVNEQYF
TRBJ1-4	TRBD1	NA	TRBV28	TGTGCCAGCAGAGCGGACAGGGGGCTAACTAATGAAAAACTGTTTTTT	CASRADRGLTNEKLFF
TRBJ2-3	NA	NA	TRBV7-9	TGTGCCAGCAGCTTACCAGATACGCAGTATTTT	CASSLPDTQYF
TRBJ2-7	TRBD2	NA	TRBV7-9	TGTGCCAGCAGCCCCGGACTAGCGGGTGAGTCGTACTTC	CASSPGLAGESYF
TRBJ2-1	NA	NA	TRBV4-1	TGCGCCAGCGGGGGGGCGGGAGCGAGCAATGAGCAGTTCTTC	CASGGAGASNEQFF
TRBJ2-3	TRBD2	NA	TRBV7-2	TGTGCCAGCAGCTTAGGGATAGCGGGAGCAACAGATACGCAGTATTTT	CASSLGIAGATDTQYF
TRBJ1-5	NA	NA	TRBV4-1	TGCGCCAGCAGCCGGACAGCAGATCAGCCCCAGCATTTT	CASSRTADQPQHF
TRBJ1-1	NA	once	TRBV7-9	TGTGCCAGCAGTTCTAGACAGAACACTGAAGCTTTCTTT	CASSSRQNTEAFF
TRBJ2-1	TRBD2	once	TRBV5-6	TGTGCCAGCAGGGCTAGCGGGATTCTGGGGTCCTACAATGAGCAGTTCTTC	CASRASGILGSYNEQFF
TRBJ2-7	NA	once	TRBV2	TGTGCCAGCAGTGTATTCTCCCCATGGGAGCAGTACTTC	CASSVFSPWEQYF
TRBJ2-7	NA	once	TRBV7-8	TGTGCCAGCAGCTTAGCGACGGGGACATCTCCCTACGAGCAGTACTTC	CASSLATGTSPYEQYF
TRBJ1-1	TRBD1	few	TRBV2	TGTGCCAGCAGAGACAGGGGGGAATCTGAAGCTTTCTTT	CASRDRGESEAFF
TRBJ2-4	NA	NA	TRBV11-2	TGTGCCAGCAGCTCTCCAATTGGGGGGAGCAGGAACATTCAGTACTTC	CASSSPIGGSRNIQYF
TRBJ2-7	NA	NA	TRBV5-5	TGTGCCAGCAGCTTGGTTGCAGGGGGGGAGCAGTACTTC	CASSLVAGGEQYF
TRBJ1-1	NA	NA	TRBV2	TGTGCCAGCAGTGAAACCGGACCAGGTCCTGAAGCTTTCTTT	CASSETGPGPEAFF
TRBJ2-1	NA	NA	TRBV29-1	TGCAGCGTTGCCGCCGATTCGGGTGAGCAGTTCTTC	CSVAADSGEQFF
TRBJ2-7	TRBD2	NA	TRBV14	TGTGCCAGCAGCCCACCCAGACTAGCGGGATATGGCGAGCAGTACTTC	CASSPPRLAGYGEQYF